This is a list of T cell receptor beta chains from one sample in a study of glioma-infiltrating T cells after dendritic cell vaccination. TCRdb's copy holds only in-frame clones and misses some; the assay was immunoSEQ multiplex PCR. This sample has fewer than 4,000 clones, with around 79% found just once. The material was tumor tissue, obtained before dendritic cell vaccination. These receptors all stem from a human donor with glioblastoma. Each CDR3 is given with its conserved first and last residue. Each record gives: clone size, J gene, V gene, D gene, CDR3 DNA, CDR3 protein. A D gene is named only where the DNA matches it firmly. Clone size is not always given. Where it is, it says once, few, many or a class for expanded clones.

size: -
J: TRBJ2-2
V: TRBV27
D: TRBD1
DNA: TGTGCCAGCAGTTTATCTCTGATTCTCCCTGGACAGGGGCTGGCCGGGGAGCTGTTTTTT
CDR3: CASSLSLILPGQGLAGELFF

size: -
J: TRBJ1-2
V: TRBV29-1
D: -
DNA: TGCAGCGCCCTTTCAGGTCATGGCTACACCTTC
CDR3: CSALSGHGYTF

size: -
J: TRBJ2-7
V: TRBV20-1
D: -
DNA: TGCAGTGCTCGAAGGCAGGGCCTACAGTACTTC
CDR3: CSARRQGLQYF

size: -
J: TRBJ2-7
V: TRBV30
D: TRBD2
DNA: TGTGCCTGGAGTCGCGGGAGCTCCTACGAGCAGTACTTC
CDR3: CAWSRGSSYEQYF

size: -
J: TRBJ2-1
V: TRBV11-2
D: TRBD1
DNA: TGTGCCAGCAGCGGGGACAGGGGGGCCTACAATGAGCAGTTCTTC
CDR3: CASSGDRGAYNEQFF

size: -
J: TRBJ1-4
V: TRBV10-3
D: -
DNA: TGTGCCATCAGTGCAGGGAAGGGTGATGAAAAACTGTTTTTT
CDR3: CAISAGKGDEKLFF

size: once
J: TRBJ2-1
V: TRBV5-4
D: -
DNA: TGTGCCAGCAGCCTGGGAGCGGGCGGCGGTGAGCAGTTCTTC
CDR3: CASSLGAGGGEQFF

size: few
J: TRBJ2-2
V: TRBV15
D: -
DNA: TGTGCCACCAGCTGGGAATTACAGGGTGCCGGGGAGCTGTTTTTT
CDR3: CATSWELQGAGELFF

size: few
J: TRBJ1-1
V: TRBV29-1
D: TRBD1
DNA: TGCAGCGCCGGGACAGGGGAGAACACTGAAGCTTTCTTT
CDR3: CSAGTGENTEAFF

size: -
J: TRBJ2-3
V: TRBV7-2
D: -
DNA: TGTGCCAGCAGCTCCGTTGGGGGGGGCCGGGCAGATACGCAGTATTTT
CDR3: CASSSVGGGRADTQYF

size: few
J: TRBJ2-7
V: TRBV4-1
D: -
DNA: TGCGCCAGCAGTACGTCAGGGAATACCCCCTACGAGCAGTACTTC
CDR3: CASSTSGNTPYEQYF

size: -
J: TRBJ1-2
V: TRBV6-6
D: -
DNA: TGTGCCAGCAGTTACCGACACTCGGGGGATGGCTACACCTTC
CDR3: CASSYRHSGDGYTF

size: -
J: TRBJ1-3
V: TRBV6-6
D: -
DNA: TGTGCCAGCAGTTACGAGCCGCGGTCTGGAAACACCATATATTTT
CDR3: CASSYEPRSGNTIYF

size: once
J: TRBJ2-1
V: TRBV7-8
D: -
DNA: TGTGCCAGCAGCTCTCCTGGGGCGCATTCCTACAATGAGCAGTTCTTC
CDR3: CASSSPGAHSYNEQFF

size: -
J: TRBJ2-2
V: TRBV9
D: -
DNA: TGTGCCAGCAGCGCCGGGGGACGGGCCCTAGCCGGGGAGCTGTTTTTT
CDR3: CASSAGGRALAGELFF

size: -
J: TRBJ2-3
V: TRBV7-2
D: TRBD2
DNA: TGTGCCAGCAGTCCATGGACTAGCGGCACAGATACGCAGTATTTT
CDR3: CASSPWTSGTDTQYF

size: once
J: TRBJ2-7
V: TRBV7-2
D: TRBD1
DNA: TGTGCCAGCAGCTTTTCAGGGGGCCAGAGCGAGCAGTACTTC
CDR3: CASSFSGGQSEQYF

size: -
J: TRBJ2-3
V: TRBV30
D: -
DNA: TGTGCCTGGAGTCTTAACAAGTATACGCAGTATTTT
CDR3: CAWSLNKYTQYF

size: -
J: TRBJ2-7
V: TRBV5-3
D: TRBD1
DNA: TGTGCCAGAACCCCCCCGGGACAGGGGGTCTACGAGCAGTACTTC
CDR3: CARTPPGQGVYEQYF

size: -
J: TRBJ1-1
V: TRBV19
D: -
DNA: TGTGCCAGTAGTATTTGGTCTGCGGACACTGAAGCTTTCTTT
CDR3: CASSIWSADTEAFF

size: once
J: TRBJ1-6
V: TRBV27
D: -
DNA: TGTGCCAGCAGTGACTGGGGGGGATATAATTCCCCCCTCCACTTT
CDR3: CASSDWGGYNSPLHF

size: -
J: TRBJ2-7
V: TRBV28
D: -
DNA: TGTGCCAGCAGTTCCCGAGGGAACTCCTACGAGCAGTACTTC
CDR3: CASSSRGNSYEQYF

size: -
J: TRBJ2-7
V: TRBV5-6
D: TRBD1
DNA: TGTGCCAGCAGCTGGGGGACAGTATGGGAGCAGTACTTC
CDR3: CASSWGTVWEQYF

size: -
J: TRBJ2-7
V: TRBV11-1
D: TRBD1
DNA: TGTGCCAGCAGCCTCCCAGGGGGCCACGAGCAGTACTTC
CDR3: CASSLPGGHEQYF

size: large
J: TRBJ2-7
V: TRBV7-9
D: TRBD1
DNA: TGTGCCAGCAGCTTCGCGGACAGGGGGCGCGAGCAGTACTTC
CDR3: CASSFADRGREQYF

size: -
J: TRBJ2-7
V: TRBV7-2
D: -
DNA: TGTGCCAGCAGCTTAAAAGGCGGCGAGCAGTACTTC
CDR3: CASSLKGGEQYF

size: few
J: TRBJ1-1
V: TRBV11-2
D: -
DNA: TGTGCCAGCAGCTTATGGGAGGAAGCTTTCTTT
CDR3: CASSLWEEAFF

size: -
J: TRBJ1-1
V: TRBV25-1
D: -
DNA: TGTGCCAGCAGTGATGAACCCGGGGAAGCTTTCTTT
CDR3: CASSDEPGEAFF

size: -
J: TRBJ2-1
V: TRBV6-4
D: TRBD2
DNA: TGTGCCAGGTTGACTAGCGGGGGATACAATGAGCAGTTCTTC
CDR3: CARLTSGGYNEQFF

size: once
J: TRBJ1-1
V: TRBV5-1
D: -
DNA: TGCGCCAGCAGCTTGGATCCCCAGAACACTGAAGCTTTCTTT
CDR3: CASSLDPQNTEAFF

size: few
J: TRBJ2-2
V: TRBV19
D: -
DNA: TGTGCCAGTAGTCCTCGACGGACTAAGAACACCGGGGAGCTGTTTTTT
CDR3: CASSPRRTKNTGELFF

size: once
J: TRBJ1-2
V: TRBV7-2
D: -
DNA: TGTGCCAGCAGTGAATCGGGTCGACGGGGCTACACCTTC
CDR3: CASSESGRRGYTF

size: -
J: TRBJ1-1
V: TRBV7-2
D: TRBD1
DNA: TGTGCCAGCAGCTTACAGGGGGACACTGAAGCTTTCTTT
CDR3: CASSLQGDTEAFF

size: -
J: TRBJ2-2
V: TRBV30
D: -
DNA: TGTGCCTGTCTAGCGCCTACGAACACCGGGGAGCTGTTTTTT
CDR3: CACLAPTNTGELFF

size: -
J: TRBJ1-6
V: TRBV5-1
D: TRBD1
DNA: TGCGCCAGCAGCTCGACAGGGGGCAATTCACCCCTCCACTTT
CDR3: CASSSTGGNSPLHF

size: -
J: TRBJ2-7
V: TRBV7-3
D: TRBD1
DNA: TGTGCCAGCAGCCTTGCCGGGACAGGGGTTTACGAGCAGTACTTC
CDR3: CASSLAGTGVYEQYF

size: -
J: TRBJ2-5
V: TRBV30
D: -
DNA: TGTGCCTGGACGGACCAAGAGACCCAGTACTTC
CDR3: CAWTDQETQYF

size: -
J: TRBJ2-3
V: TRBV11-3
D: TRBD1
DNA: TGTGCCAGCAGCCCCGACAGGGGATGGGATACGCAGTATTTT
CDR3: CASSPDRGWDTQYF

size: once
J: TRBJ2-5
V: TRBV19
D: -
DNA: TGTGCCAGTAGTATTGTGGGGGGTCAATGGGAGACCCAGTACTTC
CDR3: CASSIVGGQWETQYF

size: -
J: TRBJ1-2
V: TRBV19
D: TRBD1
DNA: TGTGCCAGTAGTATTTCACAGGGGCGAAATCTCGGCTATGGCTACACCTTC
CDR3: CASSISQGRNLGYGYTF

size: few
J: TRBJ2-1
V: TRBV7-2
D: TRBD2
DNA: TGTGCCAGCAGCCTCGGACTAGCAGTAACTGAGCAGTTCTTC
CDR3: CASSLGLAVTEQFF

size: -
J: TRBJ1-1
V: TRBV11-3
D: -
DNA: TGTGCCAGCAGCTTTCCCCGAACAGAGCAGAACACTGAAGCTTTCTTT
CDR3: CASSFPRTEQNTEAFF

size: once
J: TRBJ1-1
V: TRBV18
D: -
DNA: TGTGCCAGCTCACAGCACTCGAACACTGAAGCTTTCTTT
CDR3: CASSQHSNTEAFF

size: -
J: TRBJ2-1
V: TRBV7-6
D: TRBD2
DNA: TGTGCCAGCTCTAGCGGGGGTCTTTCCTACAATGAGCAGTTCTTC
CDR3: CASSSGGLSYNEQFF

size: few
J: TRBJ1-2
V: TRBV19
D: TRBD1
DNA: TGTGCCAGTAGCCGAAAAACAGGGGGCTATGGCTACACCTTC
CDR3: CASSRKTGGYGYTF

size: -
J: TRBJ1-1
V: TRBV6-1
D: -
DNA: TGTGCCAGCAGTGAACGGGTAGAAATGTACACTGAAGCTTTCTTT
CDR3: CASSERVEMYTEAFF

size: -
J: TRBJ2-5
V: TRBV7-9
D: -
DNA: TGTGCCAGCAGCTTAAGGGGTAGGGCAACCGAGCGACAAGAGACCCAGTACTTC
CDR3: CASSLRGRATERQETQYF

size: -
J: TRBJ2-7
V: TRBV10-3
D: TRBD1
DNA: TGTGCCATCAGAGGGGACAGGGCCCCCTACGAGCAGTACTTC
CDR3: CAIRGDRAPYEQYF

size: -
J: TRBJ2-3
V: TRBV9
D: -
DNA: TGTGCCAGCAGCGTAGGAGGGTCTAGCACAGATACGCAGTATTTT
CDR3: CASSVGGSSTDTQYF

size: -
J: TRBJ2-7
V: TRBV19
D: TRBD1
DNA: TGTGCCAGTAGTAGAGGGACAGGGCCCTACGAGCAGTACTTC
CDR3: CASSRGTGPYEQYF

size: -
J: TRBJ2-7
V: TRBV7-2
D: TRBD2
DNA: TGTGCCAGCAGCCGAATAGCGGGGACCTACGAGCAGTACTTC
CDR3: CASSRIAGTYEQYF

size: few
J: TRBJ1-6
V: TRBV7-9
D: TRBD1
DNA: TGTGCCAGCAGCTTGACAGGGGGCGATTCACCCCTCCACTTT
CDR3: CASSLTGGDSPLHF

size: -
J: TRBJ1-3
V: TRBV6-4
D: -
DNA: TGTGCCAGCAGTTACTCGTTCAGGGGCGCGAGTGGAAACACCATATATTTT
CDR3: CASSYSFRGASGNTIYF

size: -
J: TRBJ2-1
V: TRBV19
D: TRBD2
DNA: TGTGCCAGTAGTATAAGACTAGCCCCCGCTGAGCAGTTCTTC
CDR3: CASSIRLAPAEQFF

size: -
J: TRBJ2-5
V: TRBV19
D: -
DNA: TGTGCCAGTAGGCCTGCCAGGATTCAAAAAGAGACCCAGTACTTC
CDR3: CASRPARIQKETQYF

size: -
J: TRBJ1-1
V: TRBV6-5
D: TRBD1
DNA: TGTGCCAGCAGTTACAACAGGGGAGATGAAGCTTTCTTT
CDR3: CASSYNRGDEAFF

size: -
J: TRBJ2-7
V: TRBV7-9
D: TRBD2
DNA: TGTGCCAGCAGCTTCCCCGGGGGGAACGAGCAGTACTTC
CDR3: CASSFPGGNEQYF